This T cell receptor beta chain was retrieved from a study of cytomegalovirus exposure and HLA in healthy donors. Broader study findings: When a later analysis was performed, an Asian-associated ancestry cluster reportedly had fewer N-insertions than the roughly 640-donor mean. 87-base-pair reads could not separate some V segments, including TRBV6-2 and TRBV6-3.

This PCR relied on a set of 60 Vbeta primers and 13 Jbeta primers. Assay: immunoSEQ multiplex PCR; the TCRdb copy retains only in-frame clones and omits some. The table lists 150,000 or so clones, 70% to 80% of them singletons. As for this clone: Its cognate antigen is unknown.

The CDR3 length is 17 residues. Trimming cost V 4 bases and J 1 base; bases outside gene matches: 7. Germline V CDR1 and CDR2: LNHDA, SQIVND (reference sequence). This TCR was sampled from a female donor in good health and CMV-seronegative. This sequence joins TRBV19 and TRBJ2-1; 10 bases are shared with TRBD2. The material sequenced was PBMCs. DNA for the CDR3: TGTGCCAGTAGTAAACGAACTAGCGGGATGTCCTACAATGAGCAGTTCTTC. It encodes CASSKRTSGMSYNEQFF.